In this sample, the clone carrying this T cell receptor (beta chain) turned up a few times. This sample also contains other DNA sequences that code for the same CDR3. V was pared by 4 bases and J by 0 bases, with 6 bases of the junction left unmatched. CDR1 SGHNT and CDR2 YENEEA come from the germline V gene. The CDR3 runs 18 residues. The sample originates from a study of blood T cell repertoires in COVID-19. TCRdb's copy holds only in-frame clones and misses some; the assay was immunoSEQ multiplex PCR. In the table there are 95,000 to 150,000 clones, approximately 83% of which are singletons. Sample: peripheral blood. V gene TRBV11-3 combines with J gene TRBJ2-4; 13 bases agree with TRBD2. The TCR originated in a woman in her seventies with acute or convalescent COVID-19. CDR3 bases: TGTGCCAGCAGCTCGACTAGCGGGGGGCCACTAGCCAAAAACATTCAGTACTTC. It is translated as CASSSTSGGPLAKNIQYF.